This entry describes one T cell receptor beta chain. Some clones are missing from TCRdb's copy, which holds only in-frame ones; the method was immunoSEQ multiplex PCR. This sample has some 390,000 clones, with under 90% found just once. This sample is part of a study of blood T cell repertoires in COVID-19. The CDR3 consists of 15 residues. Germline V gene lookup returns CDR1 SGHRS and CDR2 YFSETQ. Unmatched junction bases numbered 11, after V lost 6 bases and J lost 7 bases. Participants were placed into cohorts based on the clinical history they reported. The sequence came from a woman aged 25 to 45 who had recovered from COVID-19. The chain carries TRBV5-1 and TRBJ2-2, with TRBD2 identical over 8 bases. Sample: PBMCs or T cells enriched from blood (not recorded which). The DNA of the CDR3 is TGCGCCAGCACCAGTCGGGAGGGGTATGGCGGGGAGCTGTTTTTT. Residues: CASTSREGYGGELFF.